The TCR beta chain described here comes from a study of technical replicates of blood from several donors. Clones were sequenced by immunoSEQ multiplex PCR, and TCRdb holds only the in-frame ones, with some missing. Here the sample spans about 82,000 clones, nearly 96% being singletons. Sequencing was carried out using T cells isolated from PBMCs. The receptor was isolated from a human donor in good health.

CDR3 bases: TGTGCCAGCAGCGTAGGACAATCGGATCTTGAGACCCAGTACTTC. It encodes CASSVGQSDLETQYF. The chain links TRBV9 to TRBJ2-5; D not certain. V was cut by 0 bases and J by 5 bases, with 14 bases left in between. This CDR3 is built from 15 residues. Germline V CDR1 and CDR2: SGDLS, YYNGEE. Using reference TRBV9 and TRBJ2-5 for the parts outside the CDR3, the full variable domain is DSGVTQTPKHLITATGQRVTLRCSPRSGDLSVYWYQQSLDQGLQFLIQYYNGEERAKGNILERFSAQQFPDLHSELNLSSLELGDSALYFCASSVGQSDLETQYFGPGTRLLVL.